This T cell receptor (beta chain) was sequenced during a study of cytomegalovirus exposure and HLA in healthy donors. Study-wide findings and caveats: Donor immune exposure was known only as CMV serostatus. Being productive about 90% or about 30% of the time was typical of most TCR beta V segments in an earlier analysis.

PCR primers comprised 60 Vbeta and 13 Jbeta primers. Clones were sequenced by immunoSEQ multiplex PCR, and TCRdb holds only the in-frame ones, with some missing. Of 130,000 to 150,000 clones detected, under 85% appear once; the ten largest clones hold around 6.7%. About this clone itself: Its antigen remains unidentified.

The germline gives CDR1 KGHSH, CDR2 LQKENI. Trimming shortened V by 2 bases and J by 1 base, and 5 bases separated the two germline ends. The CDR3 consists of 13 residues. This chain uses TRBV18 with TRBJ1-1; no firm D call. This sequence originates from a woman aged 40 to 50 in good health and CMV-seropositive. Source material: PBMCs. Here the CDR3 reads CASSPISNTEAFF. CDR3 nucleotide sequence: TGTGCCAGCTCACCAATATCGAACACTGAAGCTTTCTTT.